The entry that follows covers one TCR beta chain sequence. Method: immunoSEQ multiplex PCR; TCRdb's copy keeps in-frame clones and lacks some. The sample records hundreds of thousands of clones, less than 85% being singletons. The data stem from a study of shared clonotypes between healthy human individuals. Study at large: Three plates were used per donor for CD4 naive, three for CD4 memory, two for CD8 naive and one for CD8 memory.

Germline trimming cut 0 bases from V and 4 bases from J; bases unmatched to any gene: 5. The CDR3 runs 15 residues. CDR1 and CDR2 (germline): SGHRS, YFSETQ. The chain is built from TRBV5-1 and TRBJ2-7; 9 bases match TRBD2. The receptor comes from a young woman in good health. The sequenced sample consisted of memory CD4+ T cells sorted from blood. Sample subset: CD45RA-negative fraction. Here the CDR3 reads CASSLEAGGKYEQYF. CDR3 bases: TGCGCCAGCAGCTTGGAGGCGGGAGGGAAATACGAGCAGTACTTC.